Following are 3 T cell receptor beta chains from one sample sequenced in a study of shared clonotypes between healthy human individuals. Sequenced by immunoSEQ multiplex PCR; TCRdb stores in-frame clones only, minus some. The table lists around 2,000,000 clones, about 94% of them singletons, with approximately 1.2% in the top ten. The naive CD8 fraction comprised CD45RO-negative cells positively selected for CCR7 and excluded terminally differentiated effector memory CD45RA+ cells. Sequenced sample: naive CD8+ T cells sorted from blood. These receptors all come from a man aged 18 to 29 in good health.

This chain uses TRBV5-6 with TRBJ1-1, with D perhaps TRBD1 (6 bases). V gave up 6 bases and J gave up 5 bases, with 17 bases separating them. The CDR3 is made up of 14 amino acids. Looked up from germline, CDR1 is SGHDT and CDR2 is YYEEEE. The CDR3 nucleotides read TGTGCCAGCACCGAAGGGGGGGGCTCGACTGAAGCTTTCTTT. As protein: CASTEGGGSTEAFF.

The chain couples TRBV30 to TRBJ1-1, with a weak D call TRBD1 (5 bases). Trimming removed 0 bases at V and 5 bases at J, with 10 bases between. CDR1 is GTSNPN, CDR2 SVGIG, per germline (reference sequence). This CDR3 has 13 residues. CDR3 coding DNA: TGTGCCTGGAGTGTGAGGGGAGAGACTGAAGCTTTCTTT. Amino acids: CAWSVRGETEAFF.

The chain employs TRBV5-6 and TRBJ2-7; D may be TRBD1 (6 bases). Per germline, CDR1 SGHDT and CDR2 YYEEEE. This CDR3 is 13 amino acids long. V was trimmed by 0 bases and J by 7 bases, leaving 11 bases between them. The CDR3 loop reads CASSLEGVWEQYF. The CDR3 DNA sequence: TGTGCCAGCAGCTTGGAGGGGGTTTGGGAGCAGTACTTC.